This TCR beta chain was found in a study of blood T cell repertoires in COVID-19. The CDR3 is made up of 11 amino acids. Trimming left V 5 bases short and J 2 bases short, with 3 bases between. Germline assignment: CDR1 KGHSH and CDR2 LQKENI. The assay was immunoSEQ multiplex PCR, and TCRdb's table has in-frame clones only and misses some. The sample gives roughly 100,000 clones, around 90% of which show up once; 17% is in the top ten. The chain links TRBV18 to TRBJ2-5; D ambiguous. The sequencing sample was made of peripheral blood. This TCR came from a woman older than 75 in a cohort sampled during active COVID-19. The CDR3: CASSSQETQYF. DNA for the CDR3: TGTGCCAGCTCATCACAAGAGACCCAGTACTTC. Full variable domain (rest looked up from reference TRBV18 and TRBJ2-5): NAGVMQNPRHLVRRRGQEARLRCSPMKGHSHVYWYRQLPEEGLKFMVYLQKENIIDESGMPKERFSAEFPKEGPSILRIQQVVRGDSAAYFCASSSQETQYFGPGTRLLVL.